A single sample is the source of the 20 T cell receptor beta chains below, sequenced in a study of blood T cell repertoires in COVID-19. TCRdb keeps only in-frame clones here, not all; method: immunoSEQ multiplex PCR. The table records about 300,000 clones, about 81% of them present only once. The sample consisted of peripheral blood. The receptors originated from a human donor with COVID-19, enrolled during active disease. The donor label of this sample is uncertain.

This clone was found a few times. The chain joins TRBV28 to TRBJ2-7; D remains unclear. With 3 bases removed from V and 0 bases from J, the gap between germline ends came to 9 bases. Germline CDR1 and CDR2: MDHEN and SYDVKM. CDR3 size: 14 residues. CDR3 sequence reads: CASSFTQASYEQYF. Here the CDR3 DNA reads TGTGCCAGCAGTTTCACGCAGGCCTCCTACGAGCAGTACTTC.

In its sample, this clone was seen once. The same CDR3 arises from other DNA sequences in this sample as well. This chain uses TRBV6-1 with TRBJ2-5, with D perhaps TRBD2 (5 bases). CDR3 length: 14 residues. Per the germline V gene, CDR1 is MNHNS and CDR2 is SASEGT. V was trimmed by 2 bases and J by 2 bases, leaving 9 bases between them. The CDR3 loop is CASSESGRQETQYF. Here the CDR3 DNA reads TGTGCCAGCAGTGAAAGCGGTAGGCAAGAGACCCAGTACTTC.

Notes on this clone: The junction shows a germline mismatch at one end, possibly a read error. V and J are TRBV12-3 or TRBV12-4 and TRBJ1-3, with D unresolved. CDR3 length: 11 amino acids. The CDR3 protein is CASSAVYTVPF. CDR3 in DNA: TGTGCCAGCAGTGCCGTATATACGGTCCCTTTT.

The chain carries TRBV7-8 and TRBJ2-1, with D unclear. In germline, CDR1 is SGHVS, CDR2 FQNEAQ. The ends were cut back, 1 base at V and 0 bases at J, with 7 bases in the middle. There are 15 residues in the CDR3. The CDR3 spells CASSLGGGSYNEQFF. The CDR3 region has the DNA TGTGCCAGCAGCTTAGGCGGCGGCTCCTACAATGAGCAGTTCTTC. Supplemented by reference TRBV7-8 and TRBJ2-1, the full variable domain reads GAGVSQSPRYKVAKRGQDVALRCDPISGHVSLFWYQQALGQGPEFLTYFQNEAQLDKSGLPSDRFFAERPEGSVSTLKIQRTQQEDSAVYLCASSLGGGSYNEQFFGPGTRLTVL.

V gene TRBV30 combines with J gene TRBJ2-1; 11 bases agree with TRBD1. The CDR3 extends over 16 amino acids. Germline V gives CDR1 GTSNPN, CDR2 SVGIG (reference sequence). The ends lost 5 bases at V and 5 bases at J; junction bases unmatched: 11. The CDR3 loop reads CAWSGPGTGGNNEQFF. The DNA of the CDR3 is TGTGCCTGGTCAGGACCCGGGACAGGGGGAAACAATGAGCAGTTCTTC.

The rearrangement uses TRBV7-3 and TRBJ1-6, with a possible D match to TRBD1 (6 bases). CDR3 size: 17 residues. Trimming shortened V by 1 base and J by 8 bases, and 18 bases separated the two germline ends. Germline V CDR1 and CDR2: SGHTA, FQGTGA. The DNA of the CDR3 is TGTGCCAGCAGCTTAAGGGCGGGTAGGGGGATCGATTCACCCCTCCACTTT. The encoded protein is CASSLRAGRGIDSPLHF.

The CDR3 sequence is CATGETGATQRGNQPQHF. The CDR3 coding sequence is TGTGCCACCGGGGAGACGGGCGCGACCCAACGGGGCAATCAGCCCCAGCATTTT. The V call is TRBV28, the J call TRBJ1-5; D not resolved. The CDR3 has 18 amino acids. Looked up from germline, CDR1 is MDHEN and CDR2 is SYDVKM. Trimming took 10 bases from V and 2 from J, leaving 27 bases between them.

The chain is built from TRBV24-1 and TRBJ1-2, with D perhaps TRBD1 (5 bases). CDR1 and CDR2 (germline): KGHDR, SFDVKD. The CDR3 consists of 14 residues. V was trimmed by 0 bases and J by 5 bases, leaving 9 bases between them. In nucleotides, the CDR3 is TGTGCCACCAGTGATTTGCGGCAGGGTTATGGCTACACCTTC. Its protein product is CATSDLRQGYGYTF.

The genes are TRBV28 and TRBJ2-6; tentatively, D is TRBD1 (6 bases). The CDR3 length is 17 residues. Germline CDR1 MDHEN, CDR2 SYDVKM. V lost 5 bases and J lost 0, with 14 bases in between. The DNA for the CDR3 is TGTGCCAGCAGTGTACAGGGATACAGCTCTGGGGCCAACGTCCTGACTTTC. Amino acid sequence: CASSVQGYSSGANVLTF.

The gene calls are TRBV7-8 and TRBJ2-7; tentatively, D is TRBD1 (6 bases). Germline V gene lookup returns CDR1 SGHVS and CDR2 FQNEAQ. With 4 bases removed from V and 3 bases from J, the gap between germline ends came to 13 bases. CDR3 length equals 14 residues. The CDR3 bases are TGTGCCAGCAGCTCACGGACAGCACTCTACGAGCAGTACTTC. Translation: CASSSRTALYEQYF.

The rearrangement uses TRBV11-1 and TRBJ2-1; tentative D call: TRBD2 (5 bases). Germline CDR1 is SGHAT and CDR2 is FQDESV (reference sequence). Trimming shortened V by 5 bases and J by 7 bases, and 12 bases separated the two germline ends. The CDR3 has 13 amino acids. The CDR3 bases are TGTGCCAGCAGCACCCTAGGAGGTAATGAGCAGTTCTTC. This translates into CASSTLGGNEQFF.

The CDR3 coding sequence is TGTGCCAGCAGTTACTCATTGTCGGTAGGGGCGGATGGCTACACCTTC. Translated: CASSYSLSVGADGYTF. The chain recombines TRBV6-2 or TRBV6-3 with TRBJ1-2; D is perhaps TRBD1 (5 bases). Germline CDR1 is MNHEY and CDR2 is SVGEGT. Trimming removed 0 bases from V and 6 bases from J, with 17 bases in between. CDR3 length: 16 amino acids.

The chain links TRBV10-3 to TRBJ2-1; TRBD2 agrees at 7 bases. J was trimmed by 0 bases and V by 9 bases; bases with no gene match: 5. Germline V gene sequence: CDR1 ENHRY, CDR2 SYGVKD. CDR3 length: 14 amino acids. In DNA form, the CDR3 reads TGTGCCATGAAACGGGAGGTCTCCTACAATGAGCAGTTCTTC. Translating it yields CAMKREVSYNEQFF.

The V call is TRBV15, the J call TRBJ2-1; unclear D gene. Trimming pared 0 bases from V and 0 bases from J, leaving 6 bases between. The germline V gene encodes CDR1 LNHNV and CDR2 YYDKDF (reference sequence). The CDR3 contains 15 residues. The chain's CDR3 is CATSRDPSSYNEQFF. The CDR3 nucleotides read TGTGCCACCAGCAGAGATCCTAGCTCCTACAATGAGCAGTTCTTC. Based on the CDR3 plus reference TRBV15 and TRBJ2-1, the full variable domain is DAMVIQNPRYQVTQFGKPVTLSCSQTLNHNVMYWYQQKSSQAPKLLFHYYDKDFNNEADTPDNFQSRRPNTSFCFLDIRSPGLGDTAMYLCATSRDPSSYNEQFFGPGTRLTVL.

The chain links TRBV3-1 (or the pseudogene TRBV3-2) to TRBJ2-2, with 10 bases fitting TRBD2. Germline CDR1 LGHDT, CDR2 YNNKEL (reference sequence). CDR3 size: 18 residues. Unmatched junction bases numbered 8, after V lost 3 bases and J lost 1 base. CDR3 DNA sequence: TGTGCCAGCAGCCAGGCCCTAGCGGGAGCGGTGAACACCGGGGAGCTGTTTTTT. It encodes CASSQALAGAVNTGELFF.

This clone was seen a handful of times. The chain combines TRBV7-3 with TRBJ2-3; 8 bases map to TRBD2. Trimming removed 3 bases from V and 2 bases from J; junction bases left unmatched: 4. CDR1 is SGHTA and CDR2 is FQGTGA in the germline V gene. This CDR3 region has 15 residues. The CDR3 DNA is TGTGCCAGCAGCTTTGCGGGAGGATTCACAGATACGCAGTATTTT. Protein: CASSFAGGFTDTQYF.

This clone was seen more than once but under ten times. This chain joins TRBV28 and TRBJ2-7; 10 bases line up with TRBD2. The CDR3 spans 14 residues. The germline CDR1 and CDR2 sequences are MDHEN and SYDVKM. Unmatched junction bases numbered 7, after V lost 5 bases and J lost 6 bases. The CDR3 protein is CASSPPSGRGEQYF. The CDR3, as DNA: TGTGCCAGCAGTCCTCCCAGCGGGAGGGGCGAGCAGTACTTC.

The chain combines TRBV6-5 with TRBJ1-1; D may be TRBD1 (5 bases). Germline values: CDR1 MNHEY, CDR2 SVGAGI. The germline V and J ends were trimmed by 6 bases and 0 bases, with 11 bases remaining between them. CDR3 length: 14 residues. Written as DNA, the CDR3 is TGTGCCAGCAGCTTAGGGGTTTTGAACACTGAAGCTTTCTTT. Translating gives CASSLGVLNTEAFF.

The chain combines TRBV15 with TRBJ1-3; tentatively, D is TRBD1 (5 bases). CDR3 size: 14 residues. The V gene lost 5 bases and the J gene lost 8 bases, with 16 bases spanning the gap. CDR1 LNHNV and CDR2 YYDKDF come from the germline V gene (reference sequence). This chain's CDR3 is CATSPGLGEDTIYF. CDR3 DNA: TGTGCCACCAGCCCGGGACTAGGCGAAGACACCATATATTTT.

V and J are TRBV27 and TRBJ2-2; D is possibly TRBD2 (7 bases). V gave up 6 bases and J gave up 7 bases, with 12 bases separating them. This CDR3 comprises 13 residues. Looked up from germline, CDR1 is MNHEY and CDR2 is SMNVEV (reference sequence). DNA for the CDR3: TGTGCCAGCAGGGCGGGGGCTAACGGGGAGCTGTTTTTT. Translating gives CASRAGANGELFF.